The sequence of this T cell receptor (beta chain) was determined in a study of OX40 agonist ivuxolimab in advanced cancers. Findings and limits, study-wide: There were also nonresponders showing low normalized T-cell clonal expansion.

Here immunoSEQ multiplex PCR was the method, and the copy in TCRdb shows in-frame clones only, minus some. The top ten hold about 4.3% of the sample, which has under 40,000 clones, over 80% seen once. With respect to this clone: Its antigen remains unknown.

Specimen: CD4+ or CD8+ T cells sorted from blood, collected in a trial of the OX40 agonist ivuxolimab. The sequence derives from an adult with an advanced solid tumor such as melanoma, head and neck, liver or kidney cancer.

This chain's CDR3 is CASSFDPVGGIGELFF. DNA for the CDR3: TGTGCCAGCAGTTTCGACCCGGTGGGGGGCATCGGGGAGCTGTTTTTT. V usage is TRBV6-6 and J usage is TRBJ2-2, with D possibly being TRBD1 or TRBD2 (6 bases each). Germline V gene data show CDR1 as MNHNY and CDR2 as SVGAGI (reference sequence). V shed 4 bases and J shed 7 bases, with 19 bases lying between them. The CDR3 loop spans 16 amino acids.